The clone carrying this T cell receptor beta chain was seen a handful of times. These data originate in a study of read filtering for tumor transcriptome and immune sequencing. The length of the CDR3 is 14 residues. Germline lookup yields CDR1 MGHRA and CDR2 YSYEKL. Trimming left V 3 bases short and J 5 bases short, with 10 bases between. Molecular barcoded adaptors covering alpha/delta and beta/gamma chains were used on roughly 400 ng RNA. In TCRdb, the reads were re-called with MiXCR into one record per CDR3 protein. The sample has about 5,600 distinct CDR3 sequences, around 24% seen once. Sequenced sample: a population of CD138-negative cells sorted from bone marrow. The V call is TRBV4-1, the J call TRBJ2-2; a weak D match, TRBD1 (6 bases). The origin of this receptor is a donor at least 40 years old with multiple myeloma. CDR3 in DNA: TGCGCCAGCAGCCAGGGGGCCGGAACCGGGGAGCTGTTTTTT. Amino acid sequence: CASSQGAGTGELFF.